Listed below are T cell receptor beta chains from one sample, sequenced in a study of cytomegalovirus exposure and HLA in healthy donors. Data came from immunoSEQ multiplex PCR; TCRdb stores just in-frame clones and leaves some out. Of about 150,000 clones listed, about 80% are singletons. Sequences were obtained from PBMCs. The receptors stem from a woman in her thirties or forties in good health and CMV-seronegative. The CDR3 runs from the conserved cysteine through the conserved F or W. A D gene is named only where the DNA matches it firmly.

D gene	V gene	CDR3 protein
TRBD1	TRBV11-2	CASSSGTGGRRTQYF
NA	TRBV9	CASGGPNGRGSYEQYF
NA	TRBV11-2	CASRPTGAGNTIYF
TRBD1	TRBV4-2	CASSQERQGNSYGYTF
TRBD1	TRBV18	CASSQQGSEQYF
TRBD1	TRBV11-2	CASSSDRGGVAFF
NA	TRBV6-5	CASSYYSGANGLTF
TRBD1	TRBV4-3	CASSQAGGFGYTF
TRBD1	TRBV19	CASSIHTGDYGYTF
TRBD2	TRBV7-9	CASSFIGRGANGLTF
NA	TRBV11-2	CASRQWQAQETQYF
TRBD1	TRBV5-1	CASSGGQGNMNTEAFF
TRBD1	TRBV10-3	CAISRQGLNTIYF
NA	TRBV28	CASSLAGYSNQPQHF
NA	TRBV7-2	CASSSTPMADTQYF
TRBD1	TRBV30	CAWRTPGTGSHEQFF
TRBD1	TRBV7-9	CSSSGQGVTEAFF
TRBD1	TRBV2	CASRGGQGAIADTQYF
TRBD1	TRBV5-6	CASTRTGVYGYTF
TRBD1	TRBV6-5	CASRTSGTGGYEQYF
TRBD2	TRBV7-9	CASSLVASGGTGELFF
NA	TRBV5-1	CASSLAAGPYEQYF